The 9 T cell receptor beta chains below all came from one sample that was sequenced in a study of T cell clonality in common variable immunodeficiency. Data came from immunoSEQ multiplex PCR; TCRdb stores just in-frame clones and leaves some out. The data show about 66,000 clones, with none appearing a single time. Source material: peripheral blood mononuclear cells. All receptors derive from a person aged 18 to 70 in good health.

The table lists this clone with many counts. The same CDR3 arises from other DNA sequences in this sample as well. This CDR3 is CASSMTSGSYNEQFF. CDR3 bases read: TGTGCCAGTAGTATGACTAGCGGCTCCTACAATGAG. The chain uses TRBV19 and TRBJ2-1; TRBD2 matches 9 bases. The read terminates 3 residues ahead of where the CDR3 ends, so the germline J gene completes it. Germline V lookup: CDR1 LNHDA, CDR2 SQIVND (reference sequence). V was clipped by 3 bases and J by 0 bases; unmatched bases: 0. The CDR3 spans 15 residues.

This clone was seen only a few times. The CDR3 is cut off 3 residues early in the read; its end comes from the germline J gene. The chain couples TRBV11-1 to TRBJ2-7; D remains unclear. V lost 1 base and J 0 bases, leaving 10 bases between the germline ends. The CDR3 has 15 amino acids. CDR1 and CDR2 from the germline V gene are SGHAT and FQDESV (reference sequence). The CDR3 here is CASSLGPLFSYEQYF. The sequenced CDR3 bases are TGTGCCAGCAGCTTAGGGCCGCTCTTCTCCTACGAG.

The table lists this clone with many counts. The read terminates 3 residues before the CDR3 end, so the remaining end is supplied by the germline J gene. The chain uses TRBV20-1 and TRBJ2-7; D possibly corresponds to TRBD2 (7 bases). Germline loops: CDR1 DFQATT, CDR2 SNEGSKA (reference sequence). This CDR3 comprises 13 residues. V lost 4 bases to trimming and J lost 2 bases, with 12 bases between them. The CDR3: CSATWGGTYEQYF. Partial CDR3 DNA: TGCAGTGCTACCTGGGGGGGCACCTACGAG.

This clone has ten or more counts. The read stops 3 residues short of the end of the CDR3; the missing end is completed from the germline J gene. This chain links TRBV7-3 with TRBJ2-2; D possibly corresponds to TRBD1 (6 bases). Trimming cost V 1 base and J 4 bases, with 7 bases left between them. The CDR3 loop spans 14 amino acids. Germline V gene data show CDR1 as SGHTA and CDR2 as FQGTGA. CDR3 amino acids: CASSLRGRTGELFF. CDR3 DNA, as far as it was read: TGTGCCAGCAGCTTAAGGGGGCGCACCGGGGAG.

The chain's CDR3 is CAREGATDTQYF. Partial CDR3 DNA: TGTGCCCGGGAGGGGGCTACAGATACG. This chain joins TRBV2 and TRBJ2-3; D may be TRBD2 (8 bases). The read ends 3 residues shy of where the CDR3 ends; the end is completed using the germline J gene. Germline CDR1 is SNHLY and CDR2 is FYNNEI. Deletions cut 11 bases from V and 3 bases from J, with 12 bases between. This CDR3 region has 12 residues.

As to this clone: The CDR3 end falls 3 residues outside the read, so it is completed with the germline J gene. The chain couples TRBV11-2 to TRBJ1-1; a weak D match, TRBD1 (5 bases). The length of the CDR3 is 15 residues. The V gene lost 5 bases and the J gene lost 6 bases, with 19 bases spanning the gap. Germline CDR1 and CDR2: SGHAT and FQNNGV. CDR3 sequence reads: CASSPVLGVRAEAFF. CDR3 DNA (partial): TGTGCCAGCAGCCCAGTCCTAGGGGTTCGGGCTGAA.

As to this clone: The sequenced fragment ends 3 residues before the CDR3 boundary, so the rest is inferred from the germline J gene. V gene TRBV19 combines with J gene TRBJ2-1; TRBD2 matches at 7 bases. V gave up 3 bases and J gave up 4 bases; unmatched junction bases: 3. The CDR3 loop spans 14 amino acids. CDR1 and CDR2 (germline): LNHDA, SQIVND (reference sequence). CDR3 sequence: CASSMGRGYNEQFF. The covered CDR3 bases are TGTGCCAGTAGTATGGGGAGGGGTTACAATGAG.

This clone came up many times. The CDR3 end is not reached by the read, which stops 3 residues before it; the germline J gene fills it in. The chain is built from TRBV5-1 and TRBJ1-4, with D unresolved. V lost 1 base and J 6 bases, leaving 13 bases between the germline ends. CDR3 length: 15 amino acids. Germline V lookup: CDR1 SGHRS, CDR2 YFSETQ. CDR3 sequence: CASSLLGGWDEKLFF. CDR3 DNA, as far as it was read: TGCGCCAGCAGCTTGCTCGGAGGGTGGGATGAAAAA. Filled out from reference TRBV5-1 and TRBJ1-4, the complete variable domain reads KAGVTQTPRYLIKTRGQQVTLSCSPISGHRSVSWYQQTPGQGLQFLFEYFSETQRNKGNFPGRFSGRQFSNSRSEMNVSTLELGDSALYLCASSLLGGWDEKLFFGSGTQLSVL.

This clone has at least ten counts. The CDR3 loop is CASSTRSPGTDTQYF. The sequenced CDR3 bases are TGTGCCAGCAGCACGCGGTCCCCTGGCACAGATACG. V and J are TRBV7-2 and TRBJ2-3, with D unresolved. The read gets to within 3 residues of the CDR3 end, and the germline J gene fills in the rest. The V gene's germline CDR1 is SGHTA and CDR2 FQGNSA. CDR3 length: 15 residues. Trimming cost V 5 bases and J 1 base, with 13 bases left between them.